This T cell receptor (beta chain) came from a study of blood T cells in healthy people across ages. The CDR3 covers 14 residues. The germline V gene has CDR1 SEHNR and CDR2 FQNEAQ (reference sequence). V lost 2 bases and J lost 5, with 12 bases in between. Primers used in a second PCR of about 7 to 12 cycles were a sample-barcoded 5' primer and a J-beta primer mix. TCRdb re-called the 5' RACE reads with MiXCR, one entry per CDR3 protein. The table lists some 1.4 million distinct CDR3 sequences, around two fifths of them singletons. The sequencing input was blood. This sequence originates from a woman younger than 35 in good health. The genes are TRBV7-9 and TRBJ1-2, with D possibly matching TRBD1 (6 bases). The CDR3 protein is CASSLQEQGYGYTF. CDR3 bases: TGTGCCAGCAGCTTACAAGAACAGGGTTATGGCTACACCTTC. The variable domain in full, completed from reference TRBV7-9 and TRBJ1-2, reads DTGVSQNPRHKITKRGQNVTFRCDPISEHNRLYWYRQTLGQGPEFLTYFQNEAQLEKSRLLSDRFSAERPKGSFSTLEIQRTEQGDSAMYLCASSLQEQGYGYTFGSGTRLTVV.